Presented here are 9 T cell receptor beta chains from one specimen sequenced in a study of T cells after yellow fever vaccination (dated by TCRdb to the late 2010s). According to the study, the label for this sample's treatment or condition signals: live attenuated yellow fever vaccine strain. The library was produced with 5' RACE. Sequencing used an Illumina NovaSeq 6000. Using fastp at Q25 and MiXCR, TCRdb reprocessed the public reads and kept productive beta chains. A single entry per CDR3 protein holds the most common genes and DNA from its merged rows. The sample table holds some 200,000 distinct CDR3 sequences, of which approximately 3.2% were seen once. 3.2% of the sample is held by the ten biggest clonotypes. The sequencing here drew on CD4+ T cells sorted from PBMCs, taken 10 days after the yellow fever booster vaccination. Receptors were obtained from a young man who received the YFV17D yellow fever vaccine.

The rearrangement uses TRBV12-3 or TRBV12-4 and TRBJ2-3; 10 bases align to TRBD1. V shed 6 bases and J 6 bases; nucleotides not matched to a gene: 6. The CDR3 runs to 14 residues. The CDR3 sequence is CASRAGTGADTQYF. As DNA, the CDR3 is TGTGCCAGCAGGGCCGGGACAGGGGCCGATACGCAGTATTTT.

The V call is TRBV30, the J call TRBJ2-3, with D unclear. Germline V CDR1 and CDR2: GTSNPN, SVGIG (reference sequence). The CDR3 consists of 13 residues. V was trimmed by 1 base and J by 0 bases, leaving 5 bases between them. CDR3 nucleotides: TGTGCCTGGAGTGGGGGTAGCACAGATACGCAGTATTTT. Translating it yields CAWSGGSTDTQYF.

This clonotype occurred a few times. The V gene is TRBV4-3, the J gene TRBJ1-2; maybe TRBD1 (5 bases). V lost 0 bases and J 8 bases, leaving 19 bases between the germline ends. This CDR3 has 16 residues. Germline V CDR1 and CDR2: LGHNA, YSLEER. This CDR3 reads CASSQDGRTGRGGYTF. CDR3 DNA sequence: TGCGCCAGCAGCCAAGATGGGAGGACGGGACGAGGGGGCTACACCTTC.

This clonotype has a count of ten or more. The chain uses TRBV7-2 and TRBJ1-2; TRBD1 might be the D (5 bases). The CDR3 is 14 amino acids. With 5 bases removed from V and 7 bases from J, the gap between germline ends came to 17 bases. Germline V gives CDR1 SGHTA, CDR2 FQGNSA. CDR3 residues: CASSPRAPPVGYTF. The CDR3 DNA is TGTGCCAGCAGCCCCAGGGCTCCCCCAGTTGGCTACACCTTC.

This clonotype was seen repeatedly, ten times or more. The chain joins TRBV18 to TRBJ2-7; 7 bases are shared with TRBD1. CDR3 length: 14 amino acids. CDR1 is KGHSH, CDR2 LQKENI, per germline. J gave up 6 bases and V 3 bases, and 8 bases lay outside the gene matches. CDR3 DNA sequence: TGTGCCAGCTCACCGCGTGACAGGGCAAGCGAGCAGTACTTC. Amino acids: CASSPRDRASEQYF.

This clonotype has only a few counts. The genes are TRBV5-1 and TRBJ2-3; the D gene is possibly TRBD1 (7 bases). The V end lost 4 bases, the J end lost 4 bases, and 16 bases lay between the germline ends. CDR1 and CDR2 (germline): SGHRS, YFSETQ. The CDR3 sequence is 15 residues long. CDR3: CASSVSGGIADTQYF. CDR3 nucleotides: TGCGCCAGCAGCGTCTCAGGGGGGATTGCAGATACGCAGTATTTT.

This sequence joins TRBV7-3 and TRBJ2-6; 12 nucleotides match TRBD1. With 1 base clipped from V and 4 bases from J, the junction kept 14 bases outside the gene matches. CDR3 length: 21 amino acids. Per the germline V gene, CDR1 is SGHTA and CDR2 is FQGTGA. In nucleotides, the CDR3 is TGTGCCAGCAGCTTAAGGGTAGGGCCGGGACAGGGGGCGCGAGGGGCCAACGTCCTGACTTTC. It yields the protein CASSLRVGPGQGARGANVLTF.

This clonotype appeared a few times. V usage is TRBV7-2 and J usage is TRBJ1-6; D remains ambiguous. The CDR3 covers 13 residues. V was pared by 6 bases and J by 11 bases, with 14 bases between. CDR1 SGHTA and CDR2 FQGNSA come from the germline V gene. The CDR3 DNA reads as TGTGCCAGCAGTCAAAAGTTGGAGACACCCCTCCACTTT. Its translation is CASSQKLETPLHF.

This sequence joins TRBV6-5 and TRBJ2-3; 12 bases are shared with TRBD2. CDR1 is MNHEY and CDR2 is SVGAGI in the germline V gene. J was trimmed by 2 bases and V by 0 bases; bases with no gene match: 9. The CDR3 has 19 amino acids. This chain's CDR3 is CASSYSSASGGATTDTQYF. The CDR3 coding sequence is TGTGCCAGCAGTTACTCTTCGGCTAGCGGGGGGGCCACCACAGATACGCAGTATTTT.